This T cell receptor beta chain was identified during a study of tissue T cells after allogeneic stem cell transplantation. On the study more broadly: Graft-versus-host disease patients received grafts, four unmodified and three CD34-selected to deplete T cells. Points from the study as a whole: Motif-based clustering found tissue-specific repertoire signatures shared across patients, though few clones were shared. Sampling depth was limited, and the cohort was small and clinically varied.

As concerns this clone: Its antigen is unknown.

The repertoire was sequenced with immunoSEQ multiplex PCR; TCRdb's copy has only in-frame clones and lacks some. The sample yields some 6,000 clones, over 65% seen once. The sequencing here drew on blood, taken before transplantation. This TCR was recovered from a man aged 35 to 70 who later had graft-versus-host disease after an allogeneic stem cell transplant.

CDR3 DNA sequence: TGTGCCAGCAGTTCCGGGGTTGCTTTCTTT. This codes for CASSSGVAFF. V usage is TRBV12-3 or TRBV12-4 and J usage is TRBJ1-1; D gene ambiguous. This CDR3 comprises 10 residues. Trimming took off 4 bases at V and 11 bases at J, with 8 bases between the two ends.